This T cell receptor beta chain stems from a study of lymphopenia after photon versus proton radiotherapy. Study results and caveats: Oligoclonal CD8+ Temra expansion after nadir drove photon patients' diversity drop. Photon-treated patients lost naive T cells and TCR diversity; proton-treated stayed stable.

Worth noting for this clone: No antigen is known for it.

Data came from immunoSEQ multiplex PCR; TCRdb stores just in-frame clones and leaves some out. Among 150,000 or so clones, less than 90% were seen once, and the ten largest hold approximately 4.7%. The ends lost 0 bases at V and 5 bases at J; junction bases unmatched: 10. This CDR3 region has 18 residues. Germline V CDR1 and CDR2: LGHNA, YNFKEQ. The sequence came from a man aged 50-59 years with gastric cancer. The sequenced sample was peripheral blood, obtained from a patient treated with photon-based radiotherapy. The chain joins TRBV4-2 to TRBJ2-3, with TRBD2 matching over 11 bases. In DNA form, the CDR3 reads TGTGCCAGCAGCCAAGAGATTCTAACTAGCGGGAGCCTAGATACGCAGTATTTT. It specifies CASSQEILTSGSLDTQYF.